The clone carrying this T cell receptor beta chain was found a few times. Its matching antigen is unknown. Naive CD8 sequencing libraries were generated from roughly 20,000 to 1,000,000 sorted cells, with 10%, 30% or 50% RNA as input. The data were obtained in a study of molecular identifiers for immune sequencing clone quantification. Study outcomes and limitations: Barcode collisions between identical TCR molecules could shrink estimates of highly expanded clone sizes.

The germline V and J ends were trimmed by 0 bases and 3 bases, with 13 bases remaining between them. The CDR3 totals 16 residues. Germline CDR1 LGHNA, CDR2 YSLEER. TCRdb analysed the PCR reads with MiXCR anew, one entry per CDR3 protein. Seen here are approximately 550,000 distinct CDR3 sequences, around a fifth observed once, and the top ten hold 0.84%. Sequences were obtained from naive CD8+ T cells from blood, with Jurkat cell RNA spiked in. The subset here: FACS-sorted CD8+CD4-CCR7+CD45RA+ naive T cells. This chain connects TRBV4-3 to TRBJ2-3, with D hard to call. The receptor comes from a human donor in good health. Some libraries in this study had Jurkat cell RNA spiked in. The CDR3 is CASSQDKGLGTDTQYF. The CDR3 DNA reads as TGCGCCAGCAGCCAAGATAAAGGGCTAGGGACAGATACGCAGTATTTT.